This TCR beta chain was sequenced for a study of Japanese encephalitis immunity and Zika vaccine responses (dated by TCRdb to the early 2020s). For the study in its entirety: Included participants received three 5.0 ug doses of alum-adjuvanted ZPIV at weeks 0, 4 and 28. The ZIKV peptides, 15-mers that overlapped by 11 residues, were chosen for containing NetMHCpan/NetMHCII-predicted epitopes with affinity below 50 nM. For stimulations, either ZIKV structural-protein peptide pools divided into flavivirus-conserved and non-conserved sets or JEV or YFV peptides matching the pre-vaccination were used. Before ZPIV, roughly eleven participants were given one dose of YFV vaccine (YF-VAX), while roughly 10 participants were flavivirus-naive. The study tested whether CD4 T cell responses to the Zika vaccine were shaped by prior Japanese encephalitis virus (JEV) or yellow fever virus (YFV) vaccination. For TCR sequencing, about six representative participants were chosen from each pre-vaccination group, with samples at week 0 (after pre-vaccination, before ZPIV) and week 52. About a dozen participants were given two doses of JEV vaccine (IXIARO) 28 days apart, two to three months before the first ZPIV dose. TCR repertoires were also analyzed from a few flavivirus-naive individuals at weeks 2, 6 and 52 after starting ZPIV vaccination.

What the research found in general, with its limitations: After ZPIV, a significant decrease in repertoire richness of CD4 T cells responding to conserved ZIKV epitopes was observed in JEV-pre-vaccinated donors. Only a few individuals showed CD8 T cell responses to ZIKV peptide pools, and those responses were very low in magnitude. The analysis covered only a subset of trial participants who had three doses and adequate samples, rather than the whole vaccinated cohort. Samples grouped by participant and showed no similarity between individuals, suggesting that no public TCRs were detected. JEV-pre-vaccinated donors showed higher repertoire similarity across time-points and stimulations than YFV-pre-vaccinated donors, indicating more clonotypes common to ZIKV and JEV stimulation. Peptide-pool deconvolution was not performed because of sample size limitations, and consequently the individual peptides driving cross-reactive responses were not identified.

Library prep was done by 5' RACE. Before sequencing, the TCRbeta libraries were pooled in amounts proportional to the number of cells sorted for each library. Total RNA was extracted from the sorted cells with RNAzol RT, and cDNA was synthesized using an oligo(dT) primer and a template-switching oligo. Using Kapa HiFi, PCR amplified the TCRbeta V-CDR3-J region between a SMARTer oligo primer and a TCRbeta constant-region primer. Illumina adaptors and sample-specific index barcodes were added in a second PCR, followed by HighPrep bead cleanup and Bioanalyzer confirmation of a band of roughly 650 bp. Libraries were sequenced on an Illumina MiSeq with 2x151 bp paired-end reads. Under the source paper's analysis protocol: Reads were demultiplexed with an in-house Java program, and MiXCR assigned TCRbeta annotations and counted clonotypes. Repertoire overlap was measured with Morisita-Horn indices from the R package vegan, along with UPGMA clustering and Circos plots of recurring clonotypes. Shannon diversity and richness were each normalized to the maximum value possible given the input cell numbers, so the resulting values fell between 0 and 1. CDR3beta sequences were aligned using MUSCLE, distances were calculated using SeqinR, and multidimensional scaling was plotted in R. In TCRdb, the public reads were trimmed at Q25 with fastp and aligned with MiXCR, with productive beta chains retained. CDR3 protein sequences are deduplicated, and each keeps its most common genes and DNA. The authors' filters were not applied to this entry. The sample records some 220 distinct CDR3 sequences, 0.91% of which are singletons. The ten largest clonotypes hold about 47% of the sample.

V has 4 bases trimmed and J has 0 bases trimmed; junction bases matching no gene number 6. As encoded in the germline V gene, CDR1 is SGHRS while CDR2 is YFSETQ. Counted from cysteine to phenylalanine, this CDR3 has 16 amino acids. Just the 48-base CDR3 DNA is kept, in frame starting at base 1. PBMCs were labeled with CellTrace CFSE and cultured for 6 to 7 days in RPMI with approximately 7.5% human serum plus peptide pools at roughly 0.94 ug/mL each. Unfixed proliferating CD4 T cells were sorted on a BD FACSAria as live CD56-CD19-CD16-CD3+CD4+ CFSE-low cells. The enrolled adults were healthy and tested seronegative for ZIKV, JEV, YFV, DENV and WNV on microneutralization screening. The samples were drawn from a phase 1 trial of an alum-adjuvanted Zika purified-inactivated virus (ZPIV) vaccine that was randomized, double-blinded and placebo-controlled. Peripheral blood mononuclear cells were isolated using a standard procedure and then kept frozen in liquid nitrogen until they were used.

This clonotype is categorized as hyperexpanded (1% or more). Base-call qualities are not available, and no considerably larger clone is one nucleotide away. Sequencing was performed on antigen-activated CD4+ T cells from blood, cultured, taken during a Zika inactivated vaccine study. The receptor comes from an adult woman who received an inactivated Zika virus vaccine. Rearrangement joined TRBV5-1 to TRBJ1-3, with 8 middle bases fitting TRBD1. The CDR3 has the sequence CASSQTGGSSGNTIYF. The nucleotides are TGCGCCAGCAGCCAAACAGGGGGGAGCTCTGGAAACACCATATATTTT.